This T cell receptor (beta chain) derives from a study of shared clonotypes between healthy human individuals. As for the study in general: Each donor contributed plates that comprised three CD4 naive, three CD4 memory, two CD8 naive and one CD8 memory.

The V end lost 1 base, the J end lost 6 bases, and 10 bases lay between the germline ends. Germline lookup yields CDR1 LNHDA and CDR2 SQIVND (reference sequence). The CDR3 loop spans 14 amino acids. Donors comprised healthy HIV-negative adults lacking recent acute infections or vaccinations. Genomic DNA (from each subset) was split evenly across several immunoSEQ plates. Original processing methods: Filtering differed, since immunoSEQ gave only junction sequences and no quality scores. Using immunoSEQ multiplex PCR, the repertoire was profiled, and TCRdb retains in-frame clones only, with some absent. V and J calls and clone size are those listed in that table; D and trimming were worked out from the DNA. This sample carries about 2.4 million clones, more than 85% of them seen once, and the ten largest clones take approximately 0.35%.

The gene calls are TRBV19 and TRBJ1-5; D is perhaps TRBD1 (6 bases). The clonotype comes from a man between 18 and 29 years old in good health. Some clones in this sample may be carry-over from other donors' samples. The sample consisted of naive CD4+ T cells from PBMCs. Subset here: CD45RA+ positively selected. CDR3 sequence reads: CASSIGTGPQPQHF. The DNA of the CDR3 is TGTGCCAGTAGTATAGGTACAGGGCCTCAGCCCCAGCATTTT.